This T cell receptor (beta chain) was sequenced during a study of tumor-infiltrating lymphocytes in oesophageal squamous cell carcinoma. TCRdb re-called the PCR reads with MiXCR, one entry per CDR3 protein. The sample holds around 22,000 distinct CDR3 sequences, roughly 35% seen once. This clonotype was recorded many times. Just one base apart from a much larger clone, this may be a read error. The CDR3 sequence is 17 residues long. The V end lost 2 bases, the J end lost 7 bases, and 24 bases lay between the germline ends. Germline CDR1 reads SGHTA; CDR2 reads FQGNSA. V gene TRBV7-2 combines with J gene TRBJ2-7; weak D call: TRBD1 (6 bases). This clonotype originated in a male donor with esophageal squamous cell carcinoma. Sequences were obtained from esophageal tumor tissue. This CDR3 reads CASSLSRGGASYNEQYF. The DNA for the CDR3 is TGTGCCAGCAGCTTATCCAGGGGCGGCGCATCCTACAATGAGCAGTACTTC. Using reference TRBV7-2 and TRBJ2-7 for the parts outside the CDR3, the full variable domain is GAGVSQSPSNKVTEKGKDVELRCDPISGHTALYWYRQSLGQGLEFLIYFQGNSAPDKSGLPSDRFSAERTGGSVSTLTIQRTQQEDSAVYLCASSLSRGGASYNEQYFGPGTRLTVT.